The clone carrying this T cell receptor (beta chain) has a single count. This sample stems from a study of blood T cell repertoires in COVID-19. The CDR3 covers 13 residues. Unmatched junction bases numbered 3, after V lost 4 bases and J lost 5 bases. The germline CDR1 and CDR2 sequences are SGHRS and YFSETQ. The method was immunoSEQ multiplex PCR; TCRdb's version includes in-frame clones alone and lacks a portion of them. The table has about 76,000 clones, less than 90% seen once. The material sequenced was peripheral blood. This clonotype was sampled from a human donor in a cohort sampled during active COVID-19. The V and J genes are TRBV5-1 and TRBJ2-5, with TRBD2 identical over 9 bases. The CDR3 DNA is TGCGCCAGCAGCGCGGGGGGGCCTGAGACCCAGTACTTC. Translated, it gives CASSAGGPETQYF.